This T cell receptor beta chain derives from a study of graft-versus-host responses after intestinal transplantation. Across the study: Transplantation in recipients was multivisceral, liver-intestinal, or isolated intestinal. Anti-thymocyte globulin induction, then tacrolimus and steroids for 3 to 4 years, went to all recipients. Findings and limits, study-wide: Investigators detected GvH clones in recipient marrow, with some emerging earlier in ileum or blood.

This CDR3 region has 16 residues. CDR1 is SEHNR, CDR2 FQNEAQ, per germline (reference sequence). V lost 3 bases and J lost 4; bases outside the gene matches: 5. Generated by immunoSEQ multiplex PCR, the TCRdb table keeps only in-frame clones and is missing some. The table shows some 39,000 clones, with 89% occurring only once. In the case of this clone: What it binds is unknown. This specimen includes other DNA sequences encoding the same CDR3.

The gene calls are TRBV7-9 and TRBJ1-6; 8 nucleotides align to TRBD1. This specimen was PBMCs, taken just under 270 days after transplant. The sequence came from a human patient who received an intestinal transplant, so some T cells may come from the graft donor. The CDR3 bases are TGTGCCAGCAGCTTGACAGGGGATTTTTATAATTCACCCCTCCACTTT. Protein sequence: CASSLTGDFYNSPLHF.